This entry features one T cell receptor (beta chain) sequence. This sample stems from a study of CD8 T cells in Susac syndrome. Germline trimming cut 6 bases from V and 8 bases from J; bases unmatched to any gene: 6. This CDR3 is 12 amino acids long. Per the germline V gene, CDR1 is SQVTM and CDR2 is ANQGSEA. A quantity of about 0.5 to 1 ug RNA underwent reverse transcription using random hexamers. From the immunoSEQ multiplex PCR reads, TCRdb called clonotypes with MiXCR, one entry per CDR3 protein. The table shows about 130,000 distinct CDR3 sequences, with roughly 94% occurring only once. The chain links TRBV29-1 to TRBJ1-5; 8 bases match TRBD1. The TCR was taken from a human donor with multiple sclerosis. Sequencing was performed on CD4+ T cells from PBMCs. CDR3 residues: CSVSQGDEPQHF. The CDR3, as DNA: TGCAGCGTCTCACAGGGGGACGAGCCCCAGCATTTT.